This T cell receptor beta chain was sequenced in a study of cytomegalovirus exposure and HLA in healthy donors. Study summary: Roughly 80 million unique TCRs from HLA-typed donors made up an early data release. The study's findings and limits: Cytomegalovirus status was reportedly diagnosed by the classifier with high specificity and sensitivity.

The CDR3 is 11 residues long. The V end lost 5 bases, the J end lost 15 bases, and 11 bases lay between the germline ends. Germline values: CDR1 MNHEY, CDR2 SMNVEV (reference sequence). Points on this clone: Its cognate antigen is unknown.

Use of 60 Vbeta and 13 Jbeta primers characterized the PCR. The repertoire was sequenced with immunoSEQ multiplex PCR; TCRdb's copy has only in-frame clones and lacks some. The repertoire includes 100,000 to 150,000 clones, 75% to 90% of them detected once, and 1% sits in the top ten. The sequenced material came from PBMCs. The sequence was obtained from a man between 35 and 55 years old in good health and CMV-seronegative. This chain uses TRBV27 with TRBJ1-6, with D possibly TRBD1 on 6 matching bases. The CDR3 DNA follows: TGTGCCAGCAGTAAGACAGGAGACCTCCACTTT. Protein: CASSKTGDLHF.